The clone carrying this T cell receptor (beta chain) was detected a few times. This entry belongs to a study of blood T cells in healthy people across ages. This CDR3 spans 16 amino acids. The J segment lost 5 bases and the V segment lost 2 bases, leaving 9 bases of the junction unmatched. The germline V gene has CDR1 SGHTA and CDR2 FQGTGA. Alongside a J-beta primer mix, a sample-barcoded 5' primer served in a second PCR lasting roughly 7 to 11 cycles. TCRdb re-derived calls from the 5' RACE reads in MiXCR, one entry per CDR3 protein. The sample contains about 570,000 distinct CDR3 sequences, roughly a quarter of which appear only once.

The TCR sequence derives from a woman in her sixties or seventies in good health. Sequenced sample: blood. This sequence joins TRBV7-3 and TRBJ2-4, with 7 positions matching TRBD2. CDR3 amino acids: CASSLAGGRTENIQYF. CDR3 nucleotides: TGTGCCAGCAGCTTAGCGGGCGGGAGAACAGAAAACATTCAGTACTTC.